These 22 T cell receptor beta chains share one sample of origin, sequenced in a study of blood T cell repertoires in COVID-19. Libraries were prepared by immunoSEQ multiplex PCR; TCRdb keeps only in-frame clonotypes and omits some of them. The sample includes 270,000 or so clones, about nine tenths of them seen just once. Sequenced sample: PBMCs or T cells enriched from blood (not recorded which). The receptors here all came from a woman between 40 and 55 years old with acute COVID-19.

CDR3 loop: CASSLTGQANTEAFF. For the CDR3, the DNA is TGTGCCAGCAGCCTCACCGGACAGGCGAACACTGAAGCTTTCTTT. The chain combines TRBV11-2 with TRBJ1-1; the match to TRBD1 covers 7 bases. This CDR3 spans 15 amino acids. Germline V gene data show CDR1 as SGHAT and CDR2 as FQNNGV. J was trimmed by 1 base and V by 5 bases; bases with no gene match: 7.

V gene TRBV15 combines with J gene TRBJ2-3; 12 nucleotides line up with TRBD2. V lost 3 bases and J lost 6; bases outside the gene matches: 7. The CDR3 has 16 residues. CDR1 and CDR2 from the germline V gene are LNHNV and YYDKDF (reference sequence). The CDR3 sequence: CATSRETSGSGDTQYF. CDR3 nucleotides: TGTGCCACCAGCAGGGAGACTAGCGGGAGTGGGGATACGCAGTATTTT.

The V call is TRBV2, the J call TRBJ1-1, with D possibly TRBD1 on 6 matching bases. V was clipped by 6 bases and J by 2 bases, with 10 bases between them. Germline V CDR1 and CDR2: SNHLY, FYNNEI. The length of the CDR3 is 13 residues. Written as DNA, the CDR3 is TGTGCCAGCAGCAAACAGGGTAACACTGAAGCTTTCTTT. This encodes CASSKQGNTEAFF.

V and J are TRBV7-2 and TRBJ2-2; possibly TRBD2 for D (5 bases). Germline lookup yields CDR1 SGHTA and CDR2 FQGNSA. V lost 5 bases and J 6 bases, leaving 13 bases between the germline ends. The CDR3 length is 14 residues. The CDR3 coding sequence is TGTGCCAGCAGCCGGAGAGAGGGATCCGGGGAGCTGTTTTTT. Translating gives CASSRREGSGELFF.

This chain joins TRBV20-1 and TRBJ1-6; the match to TRBD1 covers 7 bases. The CDR3 is 14 residues long. V shed 3 bases, J shed 6 bases, and the junction held 5 bases outside the gene matches. Germline CDR1 and CDR2: DFQATT and SNEGSKA (reference sequence). This CDR3 is CSASKGAGNSPLHF. The CDR3 coding sequence is TGCAGTGCTAGTAAGGGGGCAGGTAATTCACCCCTCCACTTT.

About this clone itself: Other DNA sequences in the same sample also yield this CDR3. The V gene is TRBV30, the J gene TRBJ1-5; 7 nucleotides agree with TRBD1. The CDR3 consists of 13 residues. Germline CDR1 reads GTSNPN; CDR2 reads SVGIG (reference sequence). V lost 3 bases, J lost 3 bases, and 2 bases stayed unmatched. The CDR3 DNA follows: TGTGCCTGGAGCACAGGGGACAATCAGCCCCAGCATTTT. Its translation is CAWSTGDNQPQHF.

The table lists this clone with a count of one. The V gene is TRBV7-9, the J gene TRBJ2-1; 9 bases align to TRBD2. Germline V gene data show CDR1 as SEHNR and CDR2 as FQNEAQ (reference sequence). The CDR3 covers 15 residues. Trimming at V came to 7 bases and at J to 6 bases, leaving 10 bases not matched to a gene. CDR3 residues: CASNDPGGRANEQFF. As DNA, the CDR3 is TGTGCCAGCAACGATCCGGGCGGGAGGGCCAATGAGCAGTTCTTC. Combining the CDR3 with reference TRBV7-9 and TRBJ2-1 gives the whole variable domain DTGVSQNPRHKITKRGQNVTFRCDPISEHNRLYWYRQTLGQGPEFLTYFQNEAQLEKSRLLSDRFSAERPKGSFSTLEIQRTEQGDSAMYLCASNDPGGRANEQFFGPGTRLTVL.

The genes are TRBV19 and TRBJ1-3, with D perhaps TRBD1 (5 bases). V shed 8 bases and J shed 5 bases, with 13 bases lying between them. Germline CDR1 is LNHDA and CDR2 is SQIVND (reference sequence). The CDR3 has 13 amino acids. This CDR3 is CASVQGSRNTIYF. CDR3 DNA sequence: TGTGCCAGTGTCCAGGGTAGTCGAAACACCATATATTTT.

This chain uses TRBV27 with TRBJ2-6; 11 bases agree with TRBD2. This CDR3 comprises 21 residues. V shed 5 bases, J shed 0 bases, and the junction held 15 bases outside the gene matches. CDR1 MNHEY and CDR2 SMNVEV come from the germline V gene (reference sequence). The CDR3 here is CASSPRGSSGRPGSGANVLTF. CDR3 in DNA: TGTGCCAGCAGTCCCAGAGGGTCTAGCGGGAGGCCCGGCTCTGGGGCCAACGTCCTGACTTTC.

This clone showed up just once. The chain is built from TRBV11-2 and TRBJ1-3; 12 bases align to TRBD1. This CDR3 spans 17 amino acids. CDR1 is SGHAT and CDR2 is FQNNGV in the germline V gene. After removal of 8 bases from V and 2 bases from J, the junction contained 10 bases not matched to a gene. The CDR3 DNA reads as TGTGCCAGCGGCGGGACAGGGGGCGACTATCCTGGAAACACCATATATTTT. This codes for CASGGTGGDYPGNTIYF.

The genes are TRBV5-4 and TRBJ2-3; TRBD1 aligns across 7 bases. V was pared by 0 bases and J by 2 bases, with 6 bases of the junction left unmatched. The CDR3 runs to 16 residues. CDR1 is SGHNT and CDR2 is YYREEE in the germline V gene (reference sequence). CDR3: CASSLAPGTATDTQYF. The CDR3, as DNA: TGTGCCAGCAGCTTGGCGCCCGGGACAGCCACAGATACGCAGTATTTT.

The gene calls are TRBV27 and TRBJ2-2; weak D call: TRBD1 (6 bases). V dropped 3 bases and J dropped 4 bases, with 12 bases sitting between them. Germline CDR1 reads MNHEY; CDR2 reads SMNVEV (reference sequence). This CDR3 is 15 amino acids long. The CDR3 bases are TGTGCCAGCAGTTTCTTGTACAGGGCCACCGGGGAGCTGTTTTTT. Its translation is CASSFLYRATGELFF.

The genes are TRBV7-9 and TRBJ1-1; the match to TRBD1 covers 7 bases. CDR1 and CDR2 (germline): SEHNR, FQNEAQ (reference sequence). With V trimmed by 5 bases and J by 4 bases, 1 base remained unmatched. The length of the CDR3 is 12 residues. Written as DNA, the CDR3 is TGTGCCAGCAGCACAGGGGCCACTGAAGCTTTCTTT. Translated, it gives CASSTGATEAFF.

The rearrangement links TRBV4-1 to TRBJ1-1, with D unresolved. The length of the CDR3 is 22 residues. The germline V gene encodes CDR1 MGHRA and CDR2 YSYEKL. Deletions cut 0 bases from V and 4 bases from J, with 33 bases between. CDR3: CASSQEHIDKTGLNKWSTEAFF. For the CDR3, the DNA is TGCGCCAGCAGCCAAGAACACATAGACAAGACGGGGTTAAATAAGTGGAGCACTGAAGCTTTCTTT.

The J gene is TRBJ2-4, the V gene TRBV2; D not certain. Germline V gene data show CDR1 as SNHLY and CDR2 as FYNNEI. The CDR3 extends over 11 amino acids. Trimming stripped 4 bases from V and 7 bases from J, with 5 bases between. The CDR3 here is CASSAYNIQYF. CDR3 sequence (DNA): TGTGCCAGCAGTGCCTATAACATTCAGTACTTC.

This rearrangement joins TRBV3-1 (or the pseudogene TRBV3-2) to TRBJ1-5; no reliable D call. Looked up from germline, CDR1 is LGHDT and CDR2 is YNNKEL (reference sequence). Deletions cut 3 bases from V and 5 bases from J, with 11 bases between. The CDR3 totals 14 residues. The CDR3 DNA follows: TGTGCCAGCAGCCACGCCAGCGGGGATCAGCCCCAGCATTTT. This gives the protein CASSHASGDQPQHF.

V is TRBV6-2 or TRBV6-3 and J is TRBJ2-7; 9 bases match TRBD2. CDR1 is MNHEY and CDR2 is SVGEGT in the germline V gene. This CDR3 has 15 residues. V shed 4 bases, J shed 4 bases, and the junction held 8 bases outside the gene matches. CDR3 region: CASSWGASGAYEQYF. Here the CDR3 DNA reads TGTGCCAGCAGTTGGGGTGCTAGCGGGGCTTACGAGCAGTACTTC.

The gene calls are TRBV6-2 or TRBV6-3 and TRBJ1-2; 11 bases line up with TRBD1. V lost 4 bases and J lost 8; bases outside the gene matches: 6. Germline V gives CDR1 MNHEY, CDR2 SVGEGT. The CDR3 is made up of 14 amino acids. The CDR3 loop is CASSLEDRGLGYTF. CDR3 sequence (DNA): TGTGCCAGCAGTTTGGAGGACAGGGGGCTGGGCTACACCTTC.

The V gene is TRBV11-2, the J gene TRBJ1-3; no firm D call. With 11 bases removed from V and 7 bases from J, the gap between germline ends came to 21 bases. Germline V gene data show CDR1 as SGHAT and CDR2 as FQNNGV. The CDR3 consists of 14 residues. In nucleotides, the CDR3 is TGTGCCTCGACGCCGGGGAGCGTTTTGAACACCATATATTTT. Its translation is CASTPGSVLNTIYF.

The V call is TRBV2, the J call TRBJ1-2, with 8 bases matching TRBD1. Per the germline V gene, CDR1 is SNHLY and CDR2 is FYNNEI. V dropped 3 bases and J dropped 8; count of bases not matched to a gene: 11. The CDR3 is made up of 15 amino acids. The CDR3 region is CASSDSRQGPRGYTF. Here the CDR3 DNA reads TGTGCCAGCAGTGATTCTCGACAGGGGCCCAGAGGCTACACCTTC.

This chain uses TRBV5-1 with TRBJ1-1; 7 nucleotides match TRBD1. J lost 1 base, V lost 4 bases, and 7 bases had no gene match. CDR3 length: 15 amino acids. Germline assignment: CDR1 SGHRS and CDR2 YFSETQ. In nucleotides, the CDR3 is TGCGCCAGCAGCCTTGACAGGGTTGGGAACACTGAAGCTTTCTTT. Residues: CASSLDRVGNTEAFF.

This clone was observed a few times. The chain's CDR3 is CASSQDRGTFYEQYF. CDR3 bases: TGCGCCAGCAGCCAAGACAGGGGGACCTTCTACGAGCAGTACTTC. The rearrangement joins TRBV4-3 to TRBJ2-7, with 7 bases lining up with TRBD1. Per germline, CDR1 LGHNA and CDR2 YSLEER. The CDR3 has 15 amino acids. V was pared by 0 bases and J by 3 bases, with 5 bases of the junction left unmatched.